Below, 19 T cell receptor beta chains from the same sample are listed, as sequenced in a study of low-dose radiotherapy and immunotherapy resistance in tumors. Stated time point: before trial treatment. TRAV and TRBV primers primed cDNA for both TCRalpha and TCRbeta. TCRs were put through roughly 20 PCR cycles of amplification with Phusion. A constant-region primer and the V-primer adapter served as the primer pair. TCRdb re-analysed the reads in MiXCR, keeping a single row per CDR3 protein. Seen here are fewer than 95,000 distinct CDR3 sequences, around 9.2% observed once, and the top ten hold more than 0.85%. The sequences come from PBMCs, collected before treatment. These receptors all stem from a male donor with prostate cancer.

In its sample, this clonotype was seen many times. This chain links TRBV21-1 with TRBJ2-2. TRBV21-1 is a pseudogene locus. CDR3 length equals 14 residues. CDR3 sequence reads: CASSNFSEIGELFF. CDR3 DNA: TGTGCCAGCAGCAATTTTTCGGAGATCGGGGAGCTGTTTTTT.

This clonotype was seen repeatedly, ten times or more. V and J are TRBV30 and TRBJ2-1; no firm D call. The length of the CDR3 is 15 residues. V was cut by 1 base and J by 0 bases, with 10 bases left in between. Germline V lookup: CDR1 GTSNPN, CDR2 SVGIG (reference sequence). DNA for the CDR3: TGTGCCTGGAGTGGAACTCGTGGCTCCTACAATGAGCAGTTCTTC. Protein sequence: CAWSGTRGSYNEQFF.

This clonotype showed up many times. V usage is TRBV7-2 and J usage is TRBJ2-2; no clear D gene. The CDR3 length is 14 residues. Between the trimmed V and J ends, which lost 1 base and 0 bases, there was a span of 3 bases. Germline V gene lookup returns CDR1 SGHTA and CDR2 FQGNSA. This CDR3 is CASSLVSNTGELFF. CDR3 nucleotides: TGTGCCAGCAGCTTAGTGTCGAACACCGGGGAGCTGTTTTTT.

This clonotype has ten or more counts. This chain uses TRBV4-3 with TRBJ1-4; perhaps TRBD1 as D (6 bases). V lost 2 bases and J 0 bases, leaving 13 bases between the germline ends. This CDR3 has 17 amino acids. Germline V gene data show CDR1 as LGHNA and CDR2 as YSLEER. The CDR3 loop is CASSQRLGGATNEKLFF. CDR3 coding DNA: TGCGCCAGCAGCCAACGCCTAGGGGGGGCAACTAATGAAAAACTGTTTTTT.

In this sample, this clonotype turned up a few times. A far larger clone is off by one base, so a read error is likely. V gene TRBV29-1 combines with J gene TRBJ2-7; 13 bases align to TRBD2. With V trimmed by 7 bases and J by 7 bases, 10 bases remained unmatched. Germline V gene data show CDR1 as SQVTM and CDR2 as ANQGSEA. The CDR3 has 14 amino acids. The CDR3 loop reads CSGGLAGASSEQYF. The CDR3 DNA follows: TGCAGCGGTGGACTAGCGGGAGCCAGTAGTGAGCAGTACTTC.

In this sample, this clonotype turned up many times. The V gene is TRBV2, the J gene TRBJ1-5; D is ambiguous. V lost 3 bases and J lost 4, with 13 bases in between. The CDR3 covers 15 residues. CDR1 and CDR2 from the germline V gene are SNHLY and FYNNEI. This chain's CDR3 is CASSDTLFWNQPQHF. DNA for the CDR3: TGTGCCAGCAGTGACACCCTCTTTTGGAATCAGCCCCAGCATTTT.

This clonotype occurred many times. This chain links TRBV5-1 with TRBJ2-1; 13 bases align to TRBD2. J lost 6 bases, V lost 3 bases, and 15 bases had no gene match. The CDR3 has 19 residues. Germline lookup yields CDR1 SGHRS and CDR2 YFSETQ. The CDR3 DNA reads as TGCGCCAGCAGCTGGACGGGACTAGCGGGATCTCGGGTTGGCAATGAGCAGTTCTTC. Amino acid sequence: CASSWTGLAGSRVGNEQFF.

At least ten counts were recorded for this clonotype. Written as DNA, the CDR3 is TGTGCCAGCAGTTCACCCGGGACATCCTACGAGCAGTACTTC. It codes for CASSSPGTSYEQYF. The chain carries TRBV28 and TRBJ2-7, with D tentatively TRBD1 (6 bases). Germline CDR1 reads MDHEN; CDR2 reads SYDVKM. V gave up 4 bases and J gave up 1 base, with 11 bases separating them. CDR3 size: 14 residues.

This clonotype was detected ten times or more. This sequence joins TRBV29-1 and TRBJ2-1; 15 bases agree with TRBD2. The CDR3 sequence is 13 residues long. J lost 10 bases, V lost 7 bases, and 5 bases had no gene match. CDR1 is SQVTM and CDR2 is ANQGSEA in the germline V gene. CDR3 sequence (DNA): TGCAGCGGACGGGGACTAGCGGGAGGCGAGCAGTTCTTC. Translated, it gives CSGRGLAGGEQFF.

There are many counts of this clonotype. The chain uses TRBV2 and TRBJ1-2; TRBD1 matches at 8 bases. This CDR3 region has 13 residues. The V segment lost 6 bases and the J segment 8 bases; nucleotides outside the gene matches: 8. Germline CDR1 is SNHLY and CDR2 is FYNNEI. CDR3 protein: CASSPGQGLGYTF. The CDR3 DNA is TGTGCCAGCAGCCCCGGACAGGGTTTAGGCTACACCTTC.

Concerning this clonotype: It differs at one base from a far larger clone, so likely a read error. This chain links TRBV5-6 with TRBJ2-7, with unresolved D. V lost 0 bases and J 7 bases, leaving 11 bases between the germline ends. The CDR3 length is 13 residues. Germline V lookup: CDR1 SGHDT, CDR2 YYEEEE. The chain's CDR3 is CASSLALVNEQYF. In nucleotides, the CDR3 is TGTGCCAGCAGCTTGGCTCTAGTTAATGAGCAGTACTTC.

This clonotype came up many times. This chain joins TRBV12-3 or TRBV12-4 and TRBJ2-3; TRBD1 or TRBD2 may be the D gene (7 bases each). This CDR3 has 16 residues. Trimming stripped 2 bases from V and 4 bases from J, with 16 bases between. The CDR3 reads CASSLLAAGGADTQYF. The CDR3 DNA reads TGTGCCAGCAGTTTACTAGCGGCAGGGGGGGCAGATACGCAGTATTTT.

This clonotype has a count of ten or more. The chain carries TRBV12-3 or TRBV12-4 and TRBJ1-1; 8 bases match TRBD1. This CDR3 comprises 12 residues. The V gene end was trimmed by 7 bases and the J gene end by 10 bases; junction bases not matched to a gene: 8. In DNA, the CDR3 is TGTGCCAGCATCCAAACTCAGGGGGCAGCTTTCTTT. It translates to CASIQTQGAAFF.

In this sample, this clonotype turned up many times. The V and J genes are TRBV28 and TRBJ2-2; 7 bases fit TRBD2. This CDR3 contains 13 residues. The germline gives CDR1 MDHEN, CDR2 SYDVKM. The junction had 4 bases not matched to a gene; V was cut back by 5 bases and J by 7 bases. CDR3 amino acids: CASSLGLVGELFF. CDR3 DNA sequence: TGTGCCAGCAGTCTTGGACTAGTCGGGGAGCTGTTTTTT.

The table lists this clonotype with many counts. The chain links TRBV7-2 to TRBJ2-7; TRBD2 might be the D (6 bases). V lost 7 bases and J lost 3, with 19 bases in between. CDR3 length: 15 amino acids. Germline CDR1 SGHTA, CDR2 FQGNSA. The DNA for the CDR3 is TGTGCCAGCACCCCGGGCCTAGCGCAAAACTACGAGCAGTACTTC. Translation gives CASTPGLAQNYEQYF.

This clonotype was found many times. The CDR3 loop is CASSLDGTEAFF. The CDR3, as DNA: TGTGCCAGCAGCTTAGATGGCACTGAAGCTTTCTTT. V gene TRBV11-3 combines with J gene TRBJ1-1; D is undetermined. Trimming shortened V by 0 bases and J by 4 bases, and 3 bases separated the two germline ends. The CDR3 is 12 amino acids. Per germline, CDR1 SGHNT and CDR2 YENEEA.

This clonotype was seen ten or more times. V is TRBV28 and J is TRBJ2-7; D is uncertain. The ends were cut back, 8 bases at V and 2 bases at J, with 7 bases in the middle. CDR1 is MDHEN and CDR2 is SYDVKM in the germline V gene. This CDR3 region has 11 residues. The CDR3 here is CASVTTYEQYF. The CDR3 DNA is TGTGCCAGCGTTACGACCTACGAGCAGTACTTC. Complete variable domain (other parts from reference TRBV28 and TRBJ2-7): DVKVTQSSRYLVKRTGEKVFLECVQDMDHENMFWYRQDPGLGLRLIYFSYDVKMKEKGDIPEGYSVSREKKERFSLILESASTNQTSMYLCASVTTYEQYFGPGTRLTVT.

This clonotype was counted ten times or more. The V call is TRBV28, the J call TRBJ1-5; a weak D match, TRBD1 (5 bases). The CDR3 has 14 residues. Germline CDR1 and CDR2: MDHEN and SYDVKM. V was pared by 5 bases and J by 2 bases, with 10 bases between. This CDR3 reads CASSQGSGNQPQHF. The CDR3 DNA sequence: TGTGCCAGCAGTCAGGGATCCGGCAATCAGCCCCAGCATTTT.

This clonotype came up many times. This chain uses TRBV27 with TRBJ2-1; D gene unclear. Germline loops: CDR1 MNHEY, CDR2 SMNVEV (reference sequence). V dropped 6 bases and J dropped 5 bases, with 5 bases sitting between them. The CDR3 has 11 residues. The CDR3 sequence: CASRRNNEQFF. CDR3 bases: TGTGCCAGCAGGCGGAACAATGAGCAGTTCTTC.